The 29 T cell receptor beta chains given below trace back to one sample, sequenced in a study of blood T cell repertoires in COVID-19. The repertoire was sequenced with immunoSEQ multiplex PCR; TCRdb's copy has only in-frame clones and lacks some. The table has roughly 95,000 clones, about four fifths seen once. The sample comprised peripheral blood. These receptors originate from a human donor in a cohort sampled during active COVID-19.

The V gene is TRBV11-2, the J gene TRBJ1-5, with D maybe TRBD1 (5 bases). The CDR3 contains 13 residues. Between the trimmed V and J ends, which lost 4 bases and 4 bases, there was a span of 8 bases. CDR1 and CDR2 from the germline V gene are SGHAT and FQNNGV. As DNA, the CDR3 is TGTGCCAGCAGCTGGGGCAGAAATCAGCCCCAGCATTTT. Translation gives CASSWGRNQPQHF.

The chain employs TRBV5-1 and TRBJ2-7; D is uncertain. The CDR3 loop spans 13 amino acids. V gave up 4 bases and J gave up 0 bases, with 8 bases separating them. The germline CDR1 and CDR2 sequences are SGHRS and YFSETQ. CDR3 sequence reads: CASSHESSYEQYF. The CDR3 region has the DNA TGCGCCAGCAGCCATGAGTCCTCCTACGAGCAGTACTTC.

The genes are TRBV4-1 and TRBJ1-2; 9 bases map to TRBD1. Germline V gives CDR1 MGHRA, CDR2 YSYEKL. The CDR3 runs 16 residues. With V trimmed by 4 bases and J by 6 bases, 12 bases remained unmatched. In DNA form, the CDR3 reads TGCGCCAGCAGCCGCTGGGGGAGGACAGGGGTGAATGGCTACACCTTC. It specifies CASSRWGRTGVNGYTF.

The V gene is TRBV6-5, the J gene TRBJ1-5, with 7 bases matching TRBD1. V lost 5 bases and J lost 7; bases outside the gene matches: 5. CDR1 is MNHEY and CDR2 is SVGAGI in the germline V gene. This CDR3 contains 13 residues. The CDR3 spells CASSRQQGQPQHF. Written as DNA, the CDR3 is TGTGCCAGCAGTAGACAACAGGGGCAGCCCCAGCATTTT.

This clone has a handful of counts. The chain is built from TRBV28 and TRBJ1-5; 10 positions match TRBD1. Per the germline V gene, CDR1 is MDHEN and CDR2 is SYDVKM. V gave up 6 bases and J gave up 6 bases; unmatched junction bases: 5. CDR3 size: 14 residues. CDR3 bases: TGTGCCAGCAGCTCGGGGACAGGGGTTCAGCCCCAGCATTTT. Protein sequence: CASSSGTGVQPQHF.

The chain is built from TRBV2 and TRBJ2-1; 11 nucleotides align to TRBD1. J was trimmed by 6 bases and V by 8 bases; bases with no gene match: 3. This CDR3 is 13 amino acids long. Germline-derived CDR1 and CDR2 are SNHLY and FYNNEI. The CDR3 is CASGGTGGNEQFF. The CDR3 DNA follows: TGTGCCAGCGGTGGGACAGGGGGCAATGAGCAGTTCTTC.

This clone was observed a handful of times. The chain recombines TRBV19 with TRBJ1-1; D remains unclear. V was clipped by 3 bases and J by 8 bases, with 10 bases between them. The CDR3 runs 12 residues. Germline V gene sequence: CDR1 LNHDA, CDR2 SQIVND (reference sequence). DNA for the CDR3: TGTGCCAGTAGTATGAGGCCCGGGGAAGCTTTCTTT. Translation: CASSMRPGEAFF.

This clone came up once. The J gene is TRBJ1-1, the V gene TRBV19, with D unclear. This CDR3 is 15 amino acids long. Trimming removed 2 bases from V and 1 base from J, with 11 bases in between. Per the germline V gene, CDR1 is LNHDA and CDR2 is SQIVND (reference sequence). The CDR3 nucleotides read TGTGCCAGTAGTATAAGAACCCGGGGGAACACTGAAGCTTTCTTT. The encoded protein is CASSIRTRGNTEAFF.

The chain uses TRBV6-5 and TRBJ2-5; tentatively, D is TRBD2 (5 bases). The CDR3 covers 14 residues. Per the germline V gene, CDR1 is MNHEY and CDR2 is SVGAGI. V was cut by 7 bases and J by 4 bases, with 16 bases left in between. The CDR3 coding sequence is TGTGCCAGCAAAAACGTACTAGGGCGAGAGACCCAGTACTTC. Its protein is CASKNVLGRETQYF.

The V gene is TRBV27, the J gene TRBJ2-1; the match to TRBD1 covers 9 bases. The CDR3 extends over 15 amino acids. Germline lookup yields CDR1 MNHEY and CDR2 SMNVEV (reference sequence). With V trimmed by 2 bases and J by 3 bases, 2 bases remained unmatched. The CDR3 loop is CASSLRGQGYNEQFF. CDR3 bases: TGTGCCAGCAGTTTACGGGGACAGGGCTACAATGAGCAGTTCTTC.

The rearrangement uses TRBV5-1 and TRBJ2-1, with no clear D. V was clipped by 1 base and J by 8 bases, with 7 bases between them. The CDR3 has 12 residues. The germline gives CDR1 SGHRS, CDR2 YFSETQ. Written as DNA, the CDR3 is TGCGCCAGCAGCTTGAATGCGGATGAGCAGTTCTTC. This translates into CASSLNADEQFF.

The genes are TRBV6-2 or TRBV6-3 and TRBJ2-1; 11 bases are a match to TRBD2. Trimming took 2 bases from V and 4 from J; bases not matched to a gene: 4. The CDR3 covers 16 residues. Germline values: CDR1 MNHEY, CDR2 SVGEGT. The CDR3 here is CASSYGLAGGYNEQFF. Written as DNA, the CDR3 is TGTGCCAGCAGTTACGGGCTAGCGGGAGGATACAATGAGCAGTTCTTC.

This clone was counted between two and nine times. The chain joins TRBV10-1 to TRBJ2-7; 10 nucleotides agree with TRBD2. Losses at the gene ends were 3 bases for V and 4 bases for J; bases not matched to a gene: 12. The CDR3 contains 17 residues. CDR1 and CDR2 (germline): WNHNN, SYGVQD (reference sequence). CDR3 amino acids: CASSETVSGRTSYEQYF. The CDR3 DNA follows: TGCGCCAGCAGTGAAACCGTTAGCGGGAGGACATCGTACGAGCAGTACTTC.

This clone has more than one count but fewer than ten. This chain connects TRBV5-1 to TRBJ2-2; unclear D gene. Trimming stripped 6 bases from V and 7 bases from J, with 10 bases between. The CDR3 runs 12 residues. Germline assignment: CDR1 SGHRS and CDR2 YFSETQ. Here the CDR3 reads CASTVGGGELFF. The DNA for the CDR3 is TGCGCCAGCACCGTCGGCGGCGGGGAGCTGTTTTTT.

This rearrangement joins TRBV5-1 to TRBJ1-3; 7 nucleotides line up with TRBD1. This CDR3 comprises 14 residues. CDR1 is SGHRS and CDR2 is YFSETQ in the germline V gene. Germline trimming cut 0 bases from V and 3 bases from J; bases unmatched to any gene: 0. The DNA of the CDR3 is TGCGCCAGCAGCTTGGGGGACAGTGGAAACACCATATATTTT. Translating it yields CASSLGDSGNTIYF.

This clone was observed a handful of times. The rearrangement links TRBV2 to TRBJ1-1, with D possibly matching TRBD1 (5 bases). Germline-derived CDR1 and CDR2 are SNHLY and FYNNEI. Trimming removed 4 bases from V and 10 bases from J, with 19 bases in between. The CDR3 sequence is 14 residues long. CDR3 DNA sequence: TGTGCCAGCAGTGTCCCCGGGGGGAGGGGATCAGCTTTCTTT. Translation gives CASSVPGGRGSAFF.

The chain employs TRBV19 and TRBJ1-5, with unresolved D. The germline V and J ends were trimmed by 4 bases and 0 bases, with 7 bases remaining between them. CDR3 length: 14 amino acids. Germline-derived CDR1 and CDR2 are LNHDA and SQIVND (reference sequence). This CDR3 reads CASSTPGSNQPQHF. The CDR3 region has the DNA TGTGCCAGTAGTACCCCCGGTAGCAATCAGCCCCAGCATTTT.

The genes are TRBV9 and TRBJ1-2; weak D call: TRBD1 (6 bases). Germline assignment: CDR1 SGDLS and CDR2 YYNGEE. The CDR3 runs 17 residues. Trimming removed 2 bases from V and 1 base from J, with 18 bases in between. The CDR3 bases are TGTGCCAGCAGCGTCGGACAGAGGGGCCCCCTTAACTATGGCTACACCTTC. It encodes CASSVGQRGPLNYGYTF.

The V gene is TRBV27, the J gene TRBJ2-7; 7 nucleotides match TRBD2. Trimming cost V 6 bases and J 7 bases; bases outside gene matches: 6. The V gene's germline CDR1 is MNHEY and CDR2 SMNVEV (reference sequence). The CDR3 is 12 amino acids. CDR3 region: CASSSNGREQYF. As DNA, the CDR3 is TGTGCCAGCAGCTCGAACGGGAGGGAGCAGTACTTC.

The rearrangement uses TRBV11-2 and TRBJ2-7, with D possibly TRBD2 on 5 matching bases. Germline V CDR1 and CDR2: SGHAT, FQNNGV. This CDR3 is built from 15 residues. V dropped 2 bases and J dropped 7 bases, with 18 bases sitting between them. CDR3 in amino acids: CASSLLEVGAAEQYF. In DNA, the CDR3 is TGTGCCAGCAGCTTATTGGAGGTAGGTGCCGCGGAGCAGTACTTC.

The CDR3 DNA reads TGTGCCAGCAGTTACCAGGGCCTCAATGAGCAGTTCTTC. This gives the protein CASSYQGLNEQFF. The chain employs TRBV6-5 and TRBJ2-1, with a weak D call TRBD1 (5 bases). V was cut by 2 bases and J by 6 bases, with 8 bases left in between. CDR3 length: 13 residues. CDR1 is MNHEY, CDR2 SVGAGI, per germline.

V and J are TRBV4-3 and TRBJ1-1; 7 bases match TRBD1. Germline CDR1 LGHNA, CDR2 YSLEER. There are 15 residues in the CDR3. Trimming at V came to 0 bases and at J to 2 bases, leaving 3 bases not matched to a gene. Written as DNA, the CDR3 is TGCGCCAGCAGCCAAGAGACAGGGCCCAACACTGAAGCTTTCTTT. Its translation is CASSQETGPNTEAFF.

The V and J genes are TRBV13 and TRBJ2-1; 11 bases agree with TRBD2. The CDR3 runs to 14 residues. The germline gives CDR1 PRHDT, CDR2 FYEKMQ (reference sequence). V lost 11 bases to trimming and J lost 5 bases; unmatched junction nucleotides: 8. CDR3 protein: CAATGTSGNNEQFF. DNA for the CDR3: TGTGCCGCTACAGGGACTAGCGGAAACAATGAGCAGTTCTTC.

This clone was observed once. V is TRBV2 and J is TRBJ2-4; the D gene is possibly TRBD1 (6 bases). CDR3 length equals 12 residues. In germline, CDR1 is SNHLY, CDR2 FYNNEI. The V end was cut by 6 bases, the J end by 8 bases, with 11 bases between. DNA of the CDR3: TGTGCCAGCAGGGGGGCGTTCCACATTCAGTACTTC. This encodes CASRGAFHIQYF.

V gene TRBV10-3 combines with J gene TRBJ1-3; D is unclear. Trimming left V 9 bases short and J 0 bases short, with 9 bases between. The germline V gene encodes CDR1 ENHRY and CDR2 SYGVKD. This CDR3 is 13 amino acids long. Here the CDR3 reads CAIAADSGNTIYF. In DNA, the CDR3 is TGTGCCATTGCGGCGGACTCTGGAAACACCATATATTTT.

This sequence joins TRBV19 and TRBJ2-3; D possibly corresponds to TRBD2 (6 bases). Germline V gene data show CDR1 as LNHDA and CDR2 as SQIVND (reference sequence). V shed 3 bases and J shed 5 bases, with 6 bases lying between them. The CDR3 length is 12 residues. DNA for the CDR3: TGTGCCAGTAGTATGGGGGGAGATACGCAGTATTTT. Translated: CASSMGGDTQYF. Full variable domain (remainder filled in from reference TRBV19 and TRBJ2-3): DGGITQSPKYLFRKEGQNVTLSCEQNLNHDAMYWYRQDPGQGLRLIYYSQIVNDFQKGDIAEGYSVSREKKESFPLTVTSAQKNPTAFYLCASSMGGDTQYFGPGTRLTVL.

The chain combines TRBV5-3 with TRBJ2-7; the D gene is possibly TRBD1 (6 bases). TRBV5-3 is treated as an ORF (open reading frame) with a function not yet certain. CDR3 length: 13 residues. Trimming shortened V by 2 bases and J by 2 bases, and 8 bases separated the two germline ends. The CDR3 here is CARSLQGTYEQYF. Written as DNA, the CDR3 is TGTGCCAGAAGCTTACAGGGCACCTACGAGCAGTACTTC.

This chain connects TRBV18 to TRBJ2-7; D perhaps matches TRBD2 (6 bases). Germline V lookup: CDR1 KGHSH, CDR2 LQKENI. V lost 2 bases, J lost 3 bases, and 8 bases lay in between. The CDR3 extends over 13 amino acids. The CDR3: CASSPGGGYEQYF. CDR3 nucleotide sequence: TGTGCCAGCTCACCAGGGGGAGGCTACGAGCAGTACTTC.

V is TRBV6-5 and J is TRBJ2-1; 7 bases line up with TRBD2. This CDR3 has 15 residues. V shed 6 bases, J shed 2 bases, and the junction held 7 bases outside the gene matches. The V gene's germline CDR1 is MNHEY and CDR2 SVGAGI. CDR3 DNA sequence: TGTGCCAGCAGGTCTAGCGGCTCCACCTACAATGAGCAGTTCTTC. Amino acid sequence: CASRSSGSTYNEQFF.